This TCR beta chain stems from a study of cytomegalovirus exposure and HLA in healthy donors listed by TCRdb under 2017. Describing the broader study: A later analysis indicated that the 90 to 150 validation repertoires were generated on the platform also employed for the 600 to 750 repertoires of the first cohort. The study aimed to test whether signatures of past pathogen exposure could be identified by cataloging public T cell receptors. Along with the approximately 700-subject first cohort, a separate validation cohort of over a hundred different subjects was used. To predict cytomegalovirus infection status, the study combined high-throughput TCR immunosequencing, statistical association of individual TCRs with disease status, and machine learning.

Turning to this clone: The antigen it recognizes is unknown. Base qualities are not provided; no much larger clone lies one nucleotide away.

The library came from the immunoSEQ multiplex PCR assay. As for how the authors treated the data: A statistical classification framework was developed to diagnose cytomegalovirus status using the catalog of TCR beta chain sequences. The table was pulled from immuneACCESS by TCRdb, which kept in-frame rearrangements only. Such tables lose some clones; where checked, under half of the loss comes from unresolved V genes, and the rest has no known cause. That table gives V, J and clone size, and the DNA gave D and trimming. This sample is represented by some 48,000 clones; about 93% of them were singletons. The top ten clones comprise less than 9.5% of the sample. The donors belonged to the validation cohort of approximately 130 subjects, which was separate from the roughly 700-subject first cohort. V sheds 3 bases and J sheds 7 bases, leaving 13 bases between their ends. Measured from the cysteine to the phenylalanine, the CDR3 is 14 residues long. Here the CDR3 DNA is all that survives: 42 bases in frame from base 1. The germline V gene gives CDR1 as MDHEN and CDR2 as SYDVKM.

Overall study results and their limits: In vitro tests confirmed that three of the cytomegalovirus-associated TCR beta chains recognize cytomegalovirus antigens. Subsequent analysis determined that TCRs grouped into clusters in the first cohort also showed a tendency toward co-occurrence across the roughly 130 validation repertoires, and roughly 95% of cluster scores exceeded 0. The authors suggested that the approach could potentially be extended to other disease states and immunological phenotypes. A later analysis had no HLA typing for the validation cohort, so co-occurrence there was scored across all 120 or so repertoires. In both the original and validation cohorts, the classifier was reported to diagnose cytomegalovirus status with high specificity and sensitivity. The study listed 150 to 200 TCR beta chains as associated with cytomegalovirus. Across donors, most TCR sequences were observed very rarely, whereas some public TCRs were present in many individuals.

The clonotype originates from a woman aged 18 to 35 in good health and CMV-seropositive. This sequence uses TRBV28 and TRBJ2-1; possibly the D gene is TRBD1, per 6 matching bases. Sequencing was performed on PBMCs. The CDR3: CASSLGTGSNEQFF. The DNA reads TGTGCCAGCAGTTTGGGTACAGGGAGTAATGAGCAGTTCTTC.